Each of the 16 T cell receptor beta chains below was sequenced from the same sample in a study of T cell repertoires in cytomegalovirus infection. TCRdb ran MiXCR on the reads and lists one entry per CDR3 protein. The data contain around 710,000 distinct CDR3 sequences, under 35% of them singletons. Antigen specificity for these receptors is unknown. Sample: cultured CD8+ T cells from PBMCs, taken from culture after CMV antigen stimulation. These receptors originate from a human donor in good health (CMV status not recorded). Some clones in this sample may be carry-over from other donors' samples.

The chain couples TRBV19 to TRBJ2-2, with D perhaps TRBD2 (5 bases). CDR1 and CDR2 (germline): LNHDA, SQIVND (reference sequence). The CDR3 is made up of 15 amino acids. The V gene lost 5 bases and the J gene lost 7 bases, with 17 bases spanning the gap. CDR3 coding DNA: TGTGCCAGTAGTTCCCGGGAATGGAAAAACGGGGAGCTGTTTTTT. It encodes CASSSREWKNGELFF.

V gene TRBV7-6 combines with J gene TRBJ1-1; tentative D call: TRBD1 (5 bases). V lost 5 bases to trimming and J lost 3 bases, with 19 bases between them. Germline V gene lookup returns CDR1 SGHVS and CDR2 FNYEAQ. The CDR3 contains 16 residues. The CDR3 loop is CASSPLTGLRYTEAFF. DNA of the CDR3: TGTGCCAGCAGCCCCCTCACGGGGCTTCGGTACACTGAAGCTTTCTTT. Using reference TRBV7-6 and TRBJ1-1 for the parts outside the CDR3, the full variable domain is GAGVSQSPRYKVTKRGQDVALRCDPISGHVSLYWYRQALGQGPEFLTYFNYEAQQDKSGLPNDRFSAERPEGSISTLTIQRTEQRDSAMYRCASSPLTGLRYTEAFFGQGTRLTVV.

The table lists this clonotype with many counts. The J gene is TRBJ1-4, the V gene TRBV7-9, with D tentatively TRBD1 (6 bases). The CDR3 extends over 19 amino acids. Germline V gene sequence: CDR1 SEHNR, CDR2 FQNEAQ (reference sequence). V was clipped by 2 bases and J by 0 bases, with 19 bases between them. In DNA form, the CDR3 reads TGTGCCAGCAGCTTAATCGGCTCCGGGACATCTCCAACTAATGAAAAACTGTTTTTT. It is translated as CASSLIGSGTSPTNEKLFF.

This chain joins TRBV5-5 and TRBJ1-2, with TRBD1 identical over 11 bases. CDR3 length equals 15 residues. V shed 4 bases, J shed 7 bases, and the junction held 9 bases outside the gene matches. Germline CDR1 and CDR2: SGHKS and YYEKEE (reference sequence). CDR3 residues: CASSTGQGAGGGYTF. In DNA form, the CDR3 reads TGTGCCAGCAGCACCGGACAGGGGGCAGGTGGTGGCTACACCTTC.

There are a few counts of this clonotype. The V and J genes are TRBV6-1 and TRBJ2-5; TRBD1 matches at 8 bases. V lost 2 bases, J lost 3 bases, and 17 bases stayed unmatched. The CDR3 extends over 19 amino acids. Germline CDR1 reads MNHNS; CDR2 reads SASEGT. As DNA, the CDR3 is TGTGCCAGCAGTGAATGGGACAGGACAGGAGACTACCCCAAAGAGACCCAGTACTTC. This gives the protein CASSEWDRTGDYPKETQYF.

The chain couples TRBV6-1 to TRBJ2-7; D is unclear. Trimming removed 5 bases from V and 5 bases from J, with 13 bases in between. The germline V gene has CDR1 MNHNS and CDR2 SASEGT. The CDR3 covers 13 residues. The CDR3 protein is CASSYGLADEQYV. As DNA, the CDR3 is TGTGCCAGCAGTTACGGTTTAGCCGACGAGCAGTACGTC.

This clonotype has at least ten counts. This chain uses TRBV7-8 with TRBJ2-2; D uncertain. With 8 bases removed from V and 5 bases from J, the gap between germline ends came to 3 bases. Germline CDR1 reads SGHVS; CDR2 reads FQNEAQ. CDR3 length: 10 amino acids. Here the CDR3 reads CASGTGELFF. As DNA, the CDR3 is TGTGCCAGCGGTACCGGGGAGCTGTTTTTT.

The chain employs TRBV6-2 or TRBV6-3 and TRBJ1-5; no reliable D call. The V and J ends lost 2 bases and 1 base respectively, with 15 bases between them. CDR3 size: 17 residues. The germline V gene has CDR1 MNHEY and CDR2 SVGEGT. In DNA, the CDR3 is TGTGCCAGCAGTTACGAGGTCGGCAGTCACAGCAATCAGCCCCAGCATTTT. Protein product: CASSYEVGSHSNQPQHF.

The chain uses TRBV27 and TRBJ1-5; TRBD1 aligns across 7 bases. Germline V gives CDR1 MNHEY, CDR2 SMNVEV (reference sequence). The CDR3 is made up of 12 amino acids. The V gene end was trimmed by 5 bases and the J gene end by 7 bases; junction bases not matched to a gene: 2. The CDR3 DNA is TGTGCCAGCAGTAAACAGGGGCAGCCCCAGCATTTT. Encoded protein: CASSKQGQPQHF.

The CDR3: CASSSTPGGSYNEQFF. The DNA of the CDR3 is TGTGCCAGCAGCTCTACCCCGGGGGGGTCCTACAATGAGCAGTTCTTC. The chain carries TRBV7-6 and TRBJ2-1; 8 nucleotides agree with TRBD2. Trimming removed 4 bases from V and 1 base from J; junction bases left unmatched: 6. In germline, CDR1 is SGHVS, CDR2 FNYEAQ. This CDR3 comprises 16 residues. Full variable domain (remainder filled in from reference TRBV7-6 and TRBJ2-1): GAGVSQSPRYKVTKRGQDVALRCDPISGHVSLYWYRQALGQGPEFLTYFNYEAQQDKSGLPNDRFSAERPEGSISTLTIQRTEQRDSAMYRCASSSTPGGSYNEQFFGPGTRLTVL.

The chain has TRBV7-4 and TRBJ2-1; D is unresolved. The V end lost 6 bases, the J end lost 3 bases, and 12 bases lay between the germline ends. The V gene's germline CDR1 is SGHVT and CDR2 SQSDAQ. This CDR3 spans 14 amino acids. The CDR3 DNA reads TGTGCCAGCAGATTGGAAGGGATCTACAATGAGCAGTTCTTC. Translated: CASRLEGIYNEQFF.

The genes are TRBV5-1 and TRBJ2-1; maybe TRBD2 (6 bases). The germline V and J ends were trimmed by 5 bases and 4 bases, with 16 bases remaining between them. CDR1 and CDR2 (germline): SGHRS, YFSETQ. The CDR3 is 15 residues long. The CDR3 sequence is CASSSGTAPYNEQFF. In DNA form, the CDR3 reads TGCGCCAGCAGTTCCGGGACTGCACCTTACAATGAGCAGTTCTTC.

Only a few counts were recorded for this clonotype. The gene calls are TRBV4-1 and TRBJ2-3; 13 nucleotides align to TRBD2. The CDR3 covers 18 residues. Germline CDR1 reads MGHRA; CDR2 reads YSYEKL. V shed 1 base and J 5 bases; nucleotides not matched to a gene: 9. The CDR3 region has the DNA TGCGCCAGCAGCCAAGTGGAACTAGCGGGGGGGCGGGTAGATACGCAGTATTTT. Its translation is CASSQVELAGGRVDTQYF.

This sequence joins TRBV7-9 and TRBJ2-6, with D possibly TRBD2 on 5 matching bases. Per germline, CDR1 SEHNR and CDR2 FQNEAQ (reference sequence). Between the trimmed V and J ends, which lost 0 bases and 1 base, there was a span of 7 bases. The CDR3 sequence is 16 residues long. The CDR3 bases are TGTGCCAGCAGCTTAGCGTGGGAGTCTGGGGCCAACGTCCTGACTTTC. Translating gives CASSLAWESGANVLTF.

The chain has TRBV6-1 and TRBJ1-4; TRBD1 is a possible D gene (5 bases). The CDR3 consists of 19 residues. Trimming pared 5 bases from V and 0 bases from J, leaving 22 bases between. Germline CDR1 MNHNS, CDR2 SASEGT. CDR3 nucleotide sequence: TGTGCCAGCAGTTCCTCCTGGGGGACGGATATTGCAACTAATGAAAAACTGTTTTTT. This encodes CASSSSWGTDIATNEKLFF.

V and J are TRBV5-3 and TRBJ2-3, with TRBD2 matching 14 bases. TRBV5-3 is classed as an ORF, of uncertain function. The CDR3 has 17 amino acids. Losses at the gene ends were 8 bases for V and 3 bases for J; bases not matched to a gene: 11. The CDR3 reads CASSPGLAGGNTDTQYF. In DNA, the CDR3 is TGTGCCAGCAGCCCCGGACTAGCGGGGGGTAATACAGATACGCAGTATTTT.